This TCR beta chain was captured by sequencing in a study of regulatory T cells in long-lasting Graves disease. Study details: Antithyroid drugs had been taken by newly diagnosed Graves' patients for under 3 months. Findings and caveats of the study: Persistent disease exhibited a predilection for TRBV28, TRBJ1-2 and TRBJ2-5. Lower TCR diversity characterized persistent Graves' patients relative to newly diagnosed patients.

Stated time point: newly diagnosed GD, antithyroid drugs for less than 3 months. The authors made the TCR library using RNA they extracted from PBMCs. Arm-PCR of CDR3 regions and iRepertoire HTBI primers were the basis on which TCR beta libraries were built. TCRdb analysed the multiplex PCR reads with MiXCR anew, one entry per CDR3 protein. In the table there are about 530,000 distinct CDR3 sequences, about 16% of which are singletons. CDR1 LGHDT and CDR2 YNNKEL come from the germline V gene (reference sequence). With 1 base removed from V and 8 bases from J, the gap between germline ends came to 8 bases. The CDR3 covers 12 residues. The sample holds many counts of this clonotype. What it binds is unknown. The same data also went into a second study, on T cells in Graves' hyperthyroidism and ophthalmopathy.

The specimen comprised peripheral blood mononuclear cells (PBMCs), sampled at new diagnosis, from a patient treated with antithyroid drugs. The clonotype comes from a woman aged 40-60 years with Graves disease. The rearrangement joins TRBV3-1 to TRBJ1-1, with D unresolved. The CDR3, as DNA: TGTGCCAGCAGCCAAGTTGGGAGAGAAGCTTTCTTT. It encodes CASSQVGREAFF.